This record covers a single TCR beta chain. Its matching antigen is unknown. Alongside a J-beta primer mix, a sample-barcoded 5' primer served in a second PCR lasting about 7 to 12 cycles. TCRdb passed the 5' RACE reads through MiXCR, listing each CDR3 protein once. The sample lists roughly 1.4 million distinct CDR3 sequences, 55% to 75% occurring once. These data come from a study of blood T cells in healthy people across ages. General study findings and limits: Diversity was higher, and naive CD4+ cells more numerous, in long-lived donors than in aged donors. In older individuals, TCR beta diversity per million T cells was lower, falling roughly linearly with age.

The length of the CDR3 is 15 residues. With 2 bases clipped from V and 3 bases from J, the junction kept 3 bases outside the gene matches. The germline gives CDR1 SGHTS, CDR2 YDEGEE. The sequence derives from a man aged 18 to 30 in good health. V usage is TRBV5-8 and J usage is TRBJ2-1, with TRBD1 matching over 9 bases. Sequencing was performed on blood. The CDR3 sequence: CASSFRDRVYNEQFF. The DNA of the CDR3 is TGTGCCAGCAGCTTTCGGGACAGGGTCTACAATGAGCAGTTCTTC.